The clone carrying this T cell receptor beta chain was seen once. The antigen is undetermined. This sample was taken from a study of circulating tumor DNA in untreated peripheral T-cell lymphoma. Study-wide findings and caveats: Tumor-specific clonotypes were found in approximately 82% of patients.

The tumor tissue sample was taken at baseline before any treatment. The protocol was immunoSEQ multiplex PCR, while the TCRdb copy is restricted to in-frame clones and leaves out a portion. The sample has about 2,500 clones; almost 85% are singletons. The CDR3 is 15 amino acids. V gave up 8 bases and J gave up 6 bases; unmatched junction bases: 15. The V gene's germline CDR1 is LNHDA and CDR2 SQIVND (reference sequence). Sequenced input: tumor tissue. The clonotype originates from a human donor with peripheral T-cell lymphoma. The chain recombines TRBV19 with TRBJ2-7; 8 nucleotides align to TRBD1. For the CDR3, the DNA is TGTGCCAGTCACCCGACAGGGGATCTTATTAGCGAGCAGTACTTC. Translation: CASHPTGDLISEQYF.